The source of this TCR beta chain is a study of PD-L1 blockade in urothelial cancer. In germline, CDR1 is ENHRY, CDR2 SYGVKD. The CDR3 runs 14 residues. Trimming at V came to 2 bases and at J to 5 bases, leaving 1 base not matched to a gene. Time point specified: pretreatment peripheral blood. Sequencing was performed with immunoSEQ multiplex PCR; in TCRdb, only in-frame clones are kept and a portion is missing. In the table there are about 95,000 clones, almost 90% of which are singletons. This clonotype was obtained from a man between 60 and 75 years old with urothelial cancer. Sequences were derived from PBMCs, sampled around atezolizumab (anti-PD-L1) treatment. The rearrangement uses TRBV10-3 and TRBJ1-1; 11 bases fit TRBD1. The CDR3 coding sequence is TGTGCCATCAGTGAGGGACAGGGGGCGACTGAAGCTTTCTTT. This sequence encodes CAISEGQGATEAFF.